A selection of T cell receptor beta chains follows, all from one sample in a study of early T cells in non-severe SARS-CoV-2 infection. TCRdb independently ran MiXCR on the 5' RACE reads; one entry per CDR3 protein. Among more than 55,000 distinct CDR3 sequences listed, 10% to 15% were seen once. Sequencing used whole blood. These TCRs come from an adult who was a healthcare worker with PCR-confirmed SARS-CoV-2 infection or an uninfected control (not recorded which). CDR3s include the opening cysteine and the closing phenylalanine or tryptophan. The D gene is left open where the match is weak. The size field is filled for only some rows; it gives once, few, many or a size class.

TGTGCCAGCAGCTACGACAGGAACCCATATTATAATTCACCCCTCCACTTT	CASSYDRNPYYNSPLHF	TRBJ1-6	17	NA	NA	TRBV6-2/TRBV6-3
TGCGCCAGCAGCAGTATGCCGGCTCCCAGCTCCTACGAGCAGTACTTC	CASSSMPAPSSYEQYF	TRBJ2-7	16	NA	many	TRBV5-1
TGCAGCGTTGGCCCGCGAATGAACACTGAAGCTTTCTTT	CSVGPRMNTEAFF	TRBJ1-1	13	NA	NA	TRBV29-1
TGTGCCAGCAGCCAAAACAGGAGGGCAGATACGCAGTATTTT	CASSQNRRADTQYF	TRBJ2-3	14	NA	many	TRBV3-1
TGTGCCAGCAGTTTATACGGCAGTCGGCCCCCTCAGCCCCAGCATTTT	CASSLYGSRPPQPQHF	TRBJ1-5	16	NA	many	TRBV27
TGTGCTAGCAGCCTCGACAGGGACACTGAAGTTTTCTTT	CASSLDRDTEVFF	TRBJ1-1	13	TRBD1	many	TRBV7-7
TGTGCCAGCAGCTTTTGGCAGAATGAGCAGTTCTTC	CASSFWQNEQFF	TRBJ2-1	12	NA	many	TRBV7-2
TGTGCCAGCAGTCGACGTATCCAAGAGACCCAGTACTTC	CASSRRIQETQYF	TRBJ2-5	13	NA	many	TRBV6-5
TGTGCCAGCAGGCGGACCACAGGGGGAAATCAGCCCCAGCATTTT	CASRRTTGGNQPQHF	TRBJ1-5	15	TRBD1	many	TRBV6-2/TRBV6-3
TGCAGCGTTGAGGGCCAGAATCCTGAAGCTTTCTTT	CSVEGQNPEAFF	TRBJ1-1	12	NA	few	TRBV29-1
TGCAGTGCTAGAAGGGCTCAAGAGACCCAGTACTTC	CSARRAQETQYF	TRBJ2-5	12	NA	NA	TRBV20-1
TGTGCCAGCTCGTCCCGTACAGGGGGTACTAACTATGGCTACACCTTC	CASSSRTGGTNYGYTF	TRBJ1-2	16	TRBD1	NA	TRBV18